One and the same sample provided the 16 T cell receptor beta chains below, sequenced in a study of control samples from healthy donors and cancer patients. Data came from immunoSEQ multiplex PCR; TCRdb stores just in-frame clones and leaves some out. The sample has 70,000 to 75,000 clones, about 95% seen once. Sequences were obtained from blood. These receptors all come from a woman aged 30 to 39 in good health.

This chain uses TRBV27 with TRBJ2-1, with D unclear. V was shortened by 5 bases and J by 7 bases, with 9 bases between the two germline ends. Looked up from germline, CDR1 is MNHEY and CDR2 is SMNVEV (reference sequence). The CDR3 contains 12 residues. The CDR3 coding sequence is TGTGCCAGCAGTGTCATCCCAAATGAGCAGTTCTTC. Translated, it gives CASSVIPNEQFF.

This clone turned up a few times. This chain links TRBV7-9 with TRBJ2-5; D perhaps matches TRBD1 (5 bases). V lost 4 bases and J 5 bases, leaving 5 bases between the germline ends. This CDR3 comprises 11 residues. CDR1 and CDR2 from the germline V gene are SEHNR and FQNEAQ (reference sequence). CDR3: CASSSGETQYF. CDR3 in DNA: TGTGCCAGCAGCTCAGGGGAGACCCAGTACTTC.

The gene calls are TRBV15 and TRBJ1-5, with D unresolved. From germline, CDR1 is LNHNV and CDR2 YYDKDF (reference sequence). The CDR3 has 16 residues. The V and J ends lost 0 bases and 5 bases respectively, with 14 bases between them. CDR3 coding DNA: TGTGCCACCAGCAGAGATTGGTTGGGGAGTCATCAGCCCCAGCATTTT. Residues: CATSRDWLGSHQPQHF.

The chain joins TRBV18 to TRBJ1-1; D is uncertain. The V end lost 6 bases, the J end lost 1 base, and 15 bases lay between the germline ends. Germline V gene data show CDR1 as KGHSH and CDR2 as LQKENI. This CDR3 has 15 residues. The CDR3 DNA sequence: TGTGCCAGCTCGAACCGGCACCAGGAGAACACTGAAGCTTTCTTT. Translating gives CASSNRHQENTEAFF.

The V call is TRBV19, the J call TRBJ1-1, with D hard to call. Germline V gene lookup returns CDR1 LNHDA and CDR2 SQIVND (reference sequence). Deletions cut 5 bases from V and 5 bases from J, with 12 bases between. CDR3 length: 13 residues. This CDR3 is CASSSGVRTEAFF. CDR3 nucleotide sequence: TGTGCCAGTAGTTCCGGGGTGAGAACTGAAGCTTTCTTT.

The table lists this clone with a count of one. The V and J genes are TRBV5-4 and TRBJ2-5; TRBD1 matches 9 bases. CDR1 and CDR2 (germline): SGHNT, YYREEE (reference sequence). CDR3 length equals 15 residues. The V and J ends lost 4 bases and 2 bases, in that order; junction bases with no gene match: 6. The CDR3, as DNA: TGTGCCAGCAGCGCCGGACAGGGGAGGCAAGAGACCCAGTACTTC. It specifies CASSAGQGRQETQYF.

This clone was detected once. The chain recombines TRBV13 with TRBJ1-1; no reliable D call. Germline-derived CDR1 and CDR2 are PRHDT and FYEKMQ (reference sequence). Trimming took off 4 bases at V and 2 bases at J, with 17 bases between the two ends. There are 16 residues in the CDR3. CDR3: CASSSGGREANTEAFF. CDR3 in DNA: TGTGCCAGCAGCTCGGGAGGGAGAGAGGCAAACACTGAAGCTTTCTTT. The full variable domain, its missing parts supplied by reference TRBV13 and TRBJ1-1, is AAGVIQSPRHLIKEKRETATLKCYPIPRHDTVYWYQQGPGQDPQFLISFYEKMQSDKGSIPDRFSAQQFSDYHSELNMSSLELGDSALYFCASSSGGREANTEAFFGQGTRLTVV.

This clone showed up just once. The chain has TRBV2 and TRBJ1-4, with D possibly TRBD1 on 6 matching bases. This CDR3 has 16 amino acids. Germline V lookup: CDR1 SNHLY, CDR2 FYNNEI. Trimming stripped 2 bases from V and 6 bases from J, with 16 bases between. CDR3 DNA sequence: TGTGCCAGCAGTGAAAGGTTAGGGGGGAGAGATGAAAAACTGTTTTTT. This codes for CASSERLGGRDEKLFF.

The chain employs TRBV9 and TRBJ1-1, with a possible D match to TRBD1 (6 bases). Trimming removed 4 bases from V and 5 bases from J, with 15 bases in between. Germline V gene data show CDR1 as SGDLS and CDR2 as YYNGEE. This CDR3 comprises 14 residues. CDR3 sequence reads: CASSSGGLGTEAFF. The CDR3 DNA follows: TGTGCCAGCAGCTCCGGGGGGCTCGGGACTGAAGCTTTCTTT.

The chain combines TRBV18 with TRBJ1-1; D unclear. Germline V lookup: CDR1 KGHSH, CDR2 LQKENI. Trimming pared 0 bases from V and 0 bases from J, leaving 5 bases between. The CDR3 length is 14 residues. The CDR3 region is CASSPPGLNTEAFF. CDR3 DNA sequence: TGTGCCAGCTCACCACCCGGATTGAACACTGAAGCTTTCTTT.

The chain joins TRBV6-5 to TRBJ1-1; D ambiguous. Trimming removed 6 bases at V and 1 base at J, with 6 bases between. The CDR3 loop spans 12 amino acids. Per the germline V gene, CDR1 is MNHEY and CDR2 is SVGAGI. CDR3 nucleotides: TGTGCCAGCAGCAGGAGGAACACTGAAGCTTTCTTT. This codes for CASSRRNTEAFF.

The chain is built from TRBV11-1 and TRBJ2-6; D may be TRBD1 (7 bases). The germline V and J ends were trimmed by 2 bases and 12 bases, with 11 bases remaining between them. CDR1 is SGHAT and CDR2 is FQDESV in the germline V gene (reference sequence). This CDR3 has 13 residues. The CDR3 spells CASSLPGGSVLTF. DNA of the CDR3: TGTGCCAGCAGCTTACCAGGGGGGAGCGTCCTGACTTTC.

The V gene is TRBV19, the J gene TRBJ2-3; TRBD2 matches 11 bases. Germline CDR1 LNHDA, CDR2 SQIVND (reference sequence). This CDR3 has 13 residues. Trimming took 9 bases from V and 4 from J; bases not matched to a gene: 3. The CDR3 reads CARIAGGPDTQYF. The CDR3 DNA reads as TGTGCCAGGATAGCGGGGGGGCCAGATACGCAGTATTTT.

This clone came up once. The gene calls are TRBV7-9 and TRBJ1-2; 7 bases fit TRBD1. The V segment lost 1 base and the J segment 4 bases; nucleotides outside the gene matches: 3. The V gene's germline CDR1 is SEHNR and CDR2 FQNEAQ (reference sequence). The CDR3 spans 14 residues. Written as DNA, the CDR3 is TGTGCCAGCAGCTTAGTGGCAGGGGGCTATGGCTACACCTTC. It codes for CASSLVAGGYGYTF.

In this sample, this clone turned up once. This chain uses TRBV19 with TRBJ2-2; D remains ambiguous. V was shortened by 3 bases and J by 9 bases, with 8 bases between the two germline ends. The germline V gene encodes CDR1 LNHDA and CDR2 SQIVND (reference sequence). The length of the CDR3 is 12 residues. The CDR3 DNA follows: TGTGCCAGTAGTATTGCACGGAGGGAGCTGTTTTTT. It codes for CASSIARRELFF.

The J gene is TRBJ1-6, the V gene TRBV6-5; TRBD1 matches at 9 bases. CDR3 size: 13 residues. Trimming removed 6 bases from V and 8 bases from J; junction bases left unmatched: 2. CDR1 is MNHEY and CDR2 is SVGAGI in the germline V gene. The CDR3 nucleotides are TGTGCCAGCAGGGACAGGGGTTATTCACCCCTCCACTTT. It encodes CASRDRGYSPLHF.